Listed below are T cell receptor beta chains from one sample, sequenced in a study of blood T cell repertoires in COVID-19. Method: immunoSEQ multiplex PCR; TCRdb's copy keeps in-frame clones and lacks some. The repertoire has about 170,000 clones, approximately 90% of them found once; the top ten carry roughly 2%. Sequencing input: peripheral blood. These receptors came from a man over 45 who had recovered from COVID-19. CDR3s include the opening cysteine and the closing phenylalanine or tryptophan. Each record gives: D gene, V gene, J gene, CDR3 DNA, CDR3 protein. D genes are given only for firm matches.

>.|TRBV9|TRBJ1-1
TGTGCCAGCAGCGCATCAGGGGTTTGGAGCACTGAAGCTTTCTTT
CASSASGVWSTEAFF
>.|TRBV7-6|TRBJ2-6
TGTGCCAGCAGCTTCCAGGGGGGCGCTGGGGCCAACGTCCTGACTTTC
CASSFQGGAGANVLTF
>TRBD2|TRBV6-5|TRBJ2-2
TGTGCCAGCAGTAGGACTAGGGCCGGGGAGCTGTTTTTT
CASSRTRAGELFF
>TRBD2|TRBV20-1|TRBJ2-5
TGCAGTGCTAGTGGGTGGACTAGCGGCATCCGGGAGACCCAGTACTTC
CSASGWTSGIRETQYF
>.|TRBV6-6|TRBJ1-5
TGTGCCAGCAGCCTGGAGGACAGTCAGCCCCAGCATTTT
CASSLEDSQPQHF
>.|TRBV7-9|TRBJ1-3
TGTGCCAGCAGCTTAGAAGGAGGGAACACCATATATTTT
CASSLEGGNTIYF
>TRBD2|TRBV5-5|TRBJ2-1
TGTGCCAGCAGCCCCCAGGTTACTAGCGGGAGAACCGAGCAGTTCTTC
CASSPQVTSGRTEQFF
>.|TRBV29-1|TRBJ2-3
TGCAGCGTTGAAGCGACAGACACTAGCACAGATACGCAGTATTTT
CSVEATDTSTDTQYF
>.|TRBV7-2|TRBJ2-3
TGTGCCAGCAGCCGGTCCACAGGGATCGGCACAGATACGCAGTATTTT
CASSRSTGIGTDTQYF
>.|TRBV5-3|TRBJ2-7
TGTGCCAGAAGCTTTTTCGGTAGGCAGGTTCAATACGAGCAGTACTTC
CARSFFGRQVQYEQYF
>.|TRBV5-1|TRBJ2-2
TGCGCCAGCAGCCCCGGCGGGACGAACACCGGGGAGCTGTTTTTT
CASSPGGTNTGELFF
>.|TRBV21-1|TRBJ2-7
TGTGCCAGCAGCCTAGAGATGGAGAACGAGCAGTACTTC
CASSLEMENEQYF
>.|TRBV9|TRBJ2-7
TGTGCCAGCAGCGTAGCCCCGACAGGATACGAGCAGTACTTC
CASSVAPTGYEQYF
>.|TRBV19|TRBJ1-5
TGTGCCAGTAGTATAGATGGGGCAGCCATGGCCCAGCATTTT
CASSIDGAAMAQHF
>.|TRBV6-2/TRBV6-3|TRBJ2-1
TGTGCCAGCAGTTATCGGGGGACTCGACTATACAATGAGCAGTTCTTC
CASSYRGTRLYNEQFF
>TRBD1|TRBV27|TRBJ2-1
TGTGCCAGCAGTTCATTAACCGGGACAGGGTTCTACAATGAGCAGTTCTTC
CASSSLTGTGFYNEQFF
>.|TRBV19|TRBJ1-5
TGTGCCAGTAGTATCCAGACAGCCAATCAGCCCCAGCATTTT
CASSIQTANQPQHF
>TRBD1|TRBV3-1/TRBV3-2|TRBJ1-6
TGTGCCAGCGGTGGGACAGGTACACCCCTCCACTTT
CASGGTGTPLHF
>.|TRBV5-1|TRBJ1-1
TGCGCCAGCAGTTTTCCCAAAGACAGCCAGAACACTGAAGCTTTCTTT
CASSFPKDSQNTEAFF
>.|TRBV28|TRBJ1-4
TGTGCCAGCAGTTCAGGGCTGAATGAAAAACTGTTTTTT
CASSSGLNEKLFF
>TRBD1|TRBV28|TRBJ1-2
TGTGCCTCACAGGGGGCGGCCTATGGCTACACCTTC
CASQGAAYGYTF